Ten or more counts support the clone carrying this T cell receptor beta chain. No antigen is known for it. The CDR3 runs 15 residues. Germline trimming cut 3 bases from V and 3 bases from J; bases unmatched to any gene: 6. This specimen comes from a study of molecular identifiers for immune sequencing clone quantification. MiXCR was run by TCRdb on the PCR reads, yielding one entry per CDR3 protein. This table has 350,000 or so distinct CDR3 sequences, 20% to 25% appearing once. Overall study findings and caveats: Sizes of highly expanded clones could be underestimated through identical TCRs sharing a barcode. In naive cells, clones above 20 RNA copies held under 1% of molecules, whereas in effector cells they held over 99%. Jurkat TCR RNA spiked in from one cell (amid some 1 million naive cells) was reportedly detectable.

Naive CD8 T cells underwent sorting with the CD8+CD4-CCR7+CD45RA+ definition. The origin of this receptor is a human donor in good health. Some libraries in this study had Jurkat cell RNA spiked in. The chain is built from TRBV12-3 or TRBV12-4 and TRBJ2-5; TRBD2 matches 8 bases. Sequences were obtained from naive CD8+ T cells from blood, with Jurkat cell RNA spiked in. The sample's subset: FACS-sorted CD8+CD4-CCR7+CD45RA+ naive T cells. CDR3 sequence (DNA): TGTGCCAGCAGTTTGTCAATGGGACTAGAAGAGACCCAGTACTTC. Translation: CASSLSMGLEETQYF.